These 23 T cell receptor beta chains were sequenced from one sample in a study of identical twins (dated by TCRdb to the mid-2010s). Library creation used 5' RACE. The listed sequencing device is Illumina HiSeq 2000. TCRdb trimmed the raw reads at Q25, called clones with MiXCR and kept productive beta chains. CDR3 protein sequences are deduplicated, and each keeps its most common genes and DNA. The sample table contains around 490,000 distinct CDR3 sequences; only one count was recorded for roughly 15% of them. The top ten constitute 0.44% of the sample. These sequences were also reported in another study, on yellow fever vaccine responses in identical twins.

Source material: CD4+ T cells sorted from blood. Source of these receptors: a woman between 18 and 29 years old in good health.

The chain recombines TRBV12-3 or TRBV12-4 with TRBJ2-2, with 8 bases fitting TRBD2. This CDR3 region has 15 residues. The ends lost 3 bases at V and 4 bases at J; junction bases unmatched: 4. The CDR3 region is CASSFGGGATGELFF. The CDR3 DNA is TGTGCCAGCAGTTTCGGGGGGGGGGCCACCGGGGAGCTGTTTTTT.

This clonotype was seen repeatedly, ten times or more. The chain is built from TRBV27 and TRBJ2-1; TRBD1 agrees at 7 bases. The V segment lost 5 bases and the J segment 9 bases; nucleotides outside the gene matches: 16. The CDR3 sequence is 16 residues long. Germline V CDR1 and CDR2: MNHEY, SMNVEV (reference sequence). CDR3 bases: TGTGCCAGCAGTCTTCGACAGGGTACTACGATTGGTGAGCAGTTCTTC. Translating it yields CASSLRQGTTIGEQFF.

The chain has TRBV19 and TRBJ2-3; maybe TRBD2 (5 bases). Trimming cost V 9 bases and J 6 bases, with 16 bases left between them. Germline-derived CDR1 and CDR2 are LNHDA and SQIVND (reference sequence). The CDR3 runs to 13 residues. As DNA, the CDR3 is TGTGCCAGCGGACCCCGGGATTTTGATACGCAGTATTTT. Translating gives CASGPRDFDTQYF.

The chain uses TRBV15 and TRBJ2-3; perhaps TRBD2 as D (5 bases). Trimming stripped 1 base from V and 1 base from J, with 12 bases between. Germline lookup yields CDR1 LNHNV and CDR2 YYDKDF (reference sequence). The CDR3 has 16 residues. CDR3 protein: CATSRGIGVGTDTQYF. In nucleotides, the CDR3 is TGTGCCACCAGCAGAGGCATCGGGGTTGGCACAGATACGCAGTATTTT.

The gene calls are TRBV4-2 and TRBJ2-1, with a possible D match to TRBD1 (5 bases). Between the trimmed V and J ends, which lost 4 bases and 6 bases, there was a span of 19 bases. The length of the CDR3 is 16 residues. Looked up from germline, CDR1 is LGHNA and CDR2 is YNFKEQ. The CDR3 loop is CASSPQGRVVGNEQFF. The CDR3 DNA sequence: TGTGCCAGCAGCCCTCAGGGAAGGGTTGTCGGCAATGAGCAGTTCTTC.

In this sample, this clonotype turned up a few times. The CDR3 nucleotides read TGTGCCAGCAGCTTAAAGGGGTCGGCTTACAATGAGCAGTTCTTC. It translates to CASSLKGSAYNEQFF. The genes are TRBV13 and TRBJ2-1, with D possibly being TRBD1 (5 bases). The germline CDR1 and CDR2 sequences are PRHDT and FYEKMQ (reference sequence). The CDR3 covers 15 residues. V was clipped by 2 bases and J by 4 bases, with 12 bases between them.

This chain connects TRBV5-5 to TRBJ1-4; D is unclear. Trimming shortened V by 0 bases and J by 7 bases, and 13 bases separated the two germline ends. CDR1 SGHKS and CDR2 YYEKEE come from the germline V gene (reference sequence). The CDR3 extends over 15 amino acids. In DNA, the CDR3 is TGTGCCAGCAGCTTGGTGAGAACAGAGGGTGAAAAACTGTTTTTT. Amino acid sequence: CASSLVRTEGEKLFF.

CDR3 amino acids: CASSKGTANYGYTF. Written as DNA, the CDR3 is TGTGCCAGTAGTAAAGGGACAGCTAACTATGGCTACACCTTC. The chain employs TRBV19 and TRBJ1-2, with TRBD1 identical over 7 bases. This CDR3 is 14 amino acids long. The V gene's germline CDR1 is LNHDA and CDR2 SQIVND (reference sequence). V shed 4 bases, J shed 0 bases, and the junction held 2 bases outside the gene matches.

This clonotype has more than one count but fewer than ten. J is TRBJ2-1 and V is TRBV5-6, with 8 bases fitting TRBD1. The CDR3 totals 17 residues. Germline V CDR1 and CDR2: SGHDT, YYEEEE. J was trimmed by 9 bases and V by 6 bases; bases with no gene match: 20. CDR3 bases: TGTGCCAGCACCATTAACCCCGGGACAGGATACTTTAGTGAGCAGTTCTTC. Translated: CASTINPGTGYFSEQFF.

This clonotype showed up just once. The rearrangement links TRBV10-3 to TRBJ2-3; D may be TRBD2 (6 bases). Trimming took 6 bases from V and 0 from J, leaving 16 bases between them. The CDR3 has 16 amino acids. From germline, CDR1 is ENHRY and CDR2 SYGVKD. CDR3 sequence reads: CAIRDQSGTSTDTQYF. CDR3 DNA sequence: TGTGCCATCAGGGACCAGAGTGGGACTAGCACAGATACGCAGTATTTT.

This clonotype was detected only once. The chain links TRBV3-1 to TRBJ2-7; perhaps D is TRBD1 or TRBD2 (5 bases each). Germline CDR1 and CDR2: LGHDT and YNNKEL (reference sequence). The CDR3 consists of 14 residues. Trimming removed 0 bases from V and 6 bases from J, with 12 bases in between. This CDR3 is CASSQEGGGPEQYF. CDR3 coding DNA: TGTGCCAGCAGCCAAGAGGGTGGGGGACCCGAGCAGTACTTC.

This clonotype has a handful of counts. The V call is TRBV13, the J call TRBJ1-5; D not resolved. Germline V gene sequence: CDR1 PRHDT, CDR2 FYEKMQ (reference sequence). The CDR3 has 12 amino acids. V was trimmed by 6 bases and J by 6 bases, leaving 9 bases between them. This CDR3 is CASSRGFQPQHF. For the CDR3, the DNA is TGTGCCAGCAGTCGTGGGTTTCAGCCCCAGCATTTT. The full variable domain, its missing parts supplied by reference TRBV13 and TRBJ1-5, is AAGVIQSPRHLIKEKRETATLKCYPIPRHDTVYWYQQGPGQDPQFLISFYEKMQSDKGSIPDRFSAQQFSDYHSELNMSSLELGDSALYFCASSRGFQPQHFGDGTRLSIL.

Note on this clonotype: Possible read error: a much larger clone is one base away. The chain recombines TRBV3-1 with TRBJ2-3; D is unclear. There are 15 residues in the CDR3. CDR1 LGHDT and CDR2 YNNKEL come from the germline V gene (reference sequence). CDR3 residues: CATSQDVQMSDTQYF. CDR3 DNA sequence: TGTGCCACCAGCCAAGACGTGCAGATGTCAGATACGCAGTATTTT.

The CDR3 protein is CATSDRSGRRLETQYF. CDR3 DNA sequence: TGTGCCACCAGTGATCGGTCAGGACGTCGCTTGGAGACCCAGTACTTC. The chain carries TRBV24-1 and TRBJ2-5; D gene unclear. The length of the CDR3 is 16 residues. V lost 3 bases to trimming and J lost 5 bases, with 18 bases between them. The V gene's germline CDR1 is KGHDR and CDR2 SFDVKD.

The chain employs TRBV11-3 and TRBJ2-1, with 12 bases fitting TRBD2. With 2 bases clipped from V and 5 bases from J, the junction kept 7 bases outside the gene matches. Germline loops: CDR1 SGHNT, CDR2 YENEEA. This CDR3 is built from 17 residues. CDR3 nucleotides: TGTGCCAGCAGCTTACTCCTACTAGCGGGAGGAAACAATGAGCAGTTCTTC. This translates into CASSLLLLAGGNNEQFF.

The genes are TRBV27 and TRBJ2-5; D is unclear. The CDR3 extends over 14 amino acids. Trimming removed 6 bases from V and 3 bases from J, with 14 bases in between. CDR1 is MNHEY, CDR2 SMNVEV, per germline (reference sequence). CDR3: CASSPMTPKETQYF. As DNA, the CDR3 is TGTGCCAGCAGCCCGATGACGCCCAAAGAGACCCAGTACTTC.

This clonotype came up a few times. The junction departs from germline at one end; a sequencing error may be responsible. The gene calls are TRBV12-3 or TRBV12-4 and TRBJ2-6; no firm D call. This CDR3 has 16 amino acids. The CDR3 sequence: CASSPNRISWANVLTF. In DNA form, the CDR3 reads TGTGCCAGCAGCCCTAACAGAATCTCTTGGGCCAACGTCCTGACTTTC.

This sequence joins TRBV3-1 and TRBJ2-7; D unclear. Trimming took off 1 base at V and 0 bases at J, with 10 bases between the two ends. The CDR3 is 15 amino acids. In germline, CDR1 is LGHDT, CDR2 YNNKEL (reference sequence). The CDR3 protein is CASSQGPSTSYEQYV. CDR3 coding DNA: TGTGCCAGCAGCCAAGGTCCCAGTACCTCCTACGAGCAGTACGTC.

The V and J genes are TRBV2 and TRBJ2-3; D unresolved. Per the germline V gene, CDR1 is SNHLY and CDR2 is FYNNEI. The ends were cut back, 1 base at V and 5 bases at J, with 7 bases in the middle. The CDR3 is made up of 13 amino acids. In DNA, the CDR3 is TGTGCCAGCAGTGAAGATTTAAAAGATACGCAGTATTTT. The encoded protein is CASSEDLKDTQYF. The full variable domain, with the rest looked up from reference TRBV2 and TRBJ2-3, is EPEVTQTPSHQVTQMGQEVILRCVPISNHLYFYWYRQILGQKVEFLVSFYNNEISEKSEIFDDQFSVERPDGSNFTLKIRSTKLEDSAMYFCASSEDLKDTQYFGPGTRLTVL.

The genes are TRBV7-2 and TRBJ2-1; the D gene is possibly TRBD2 (5 bases). V shed 0 bases and J shed 13 bases, with 10 bases lying between them. Germline-derived CDR1 and CDR2 are SGHTA and FQGNSA. CDR3 length: 12 amino acids. This CDR3 is CASSLARTHQFF. CDR3 DNA: TGTGCCAGCAGCTTAGCCAGGACTCACCAGTTCTTC.

J is TRBJ2-7 and V is TRBV7-2; D is undetermined. Germline V gene sequence: CDR1 SGHTA, CDR2 FQGNSA. The CDR3 consists of 13 residues. The V end was cut by 1 base, the J end by 3 bases, with 7 bases between. The CDR3 DNA reads TGTGCCAGCAGCTTAGTTGGCAACTACGAGCAGTACTTC. This codes for CASSLVGNYEQYF.

This chain connects TRBV7-6 to TRBJ2-7; D call uncertain. This CDR3 comprises 12 residues. Germline assignment: CDR1 SGHVS and CDR2 FNYEAQ. Trimming took off 4 bases at V and 5 bases at J, with 9 bases between the two ends. DNA of the CDR3: TGTGCCAGCAGCTCCCGTATGGACGAGCAGTACTTC. Amino acids: CASSSRMDEQYF.

In its sample, this clonotype was seen a few times. This rearrangement joins TRBV5-1 to TRBJ2-5, with 12 bases matching TRBD1. Germline V lookup: CDR1 SGHRS, CDR2 YFSETQ. CDR3 length equals 15 residues. The ends lost 3 bases at V and 5 bases at J; junction bases unmatched: 5. Here the CDR3 reads CASSSGTGGLETQYF. The CDR3 region has the DNA TGCGCCAGCAGCTCCGGGACAGGGGGCTTGGAGACCCAGTACTTC.